This T cell receptor (beta chain) derives from a study of blood T cell repertoires in COVID-19. Original methodology: Quantification of nucleated cells was approximated via reference gene primer amplification. Some clones are missing from TCRdb's copy, which holds only in-frame ones; the method was immunoSEQ multiplex PCR. V and J calls and clone size are those listed in that table; D and trimming were worked out from the DNA. The repertoire has a few hundred thousand clones, over 80% of them found once; the top ten carry 9% to 12%. The source is a man aged 18 to 30 with acute COVID-19. The sample was PBMCs or T cells enriched from blood (not recorded which).

The CDR3 bases are TGTGCCTGGGTACAGGGACCTATGAACACTGAAGCTTTCTTT. It translates to CAWVQGPMNTEAFF. The V gene is TRBV30, the J gene TRBJ1-1, with D possibly being TRBD1 (6 bases). The ends were cut back, 5 bases at V and 0 bases at J, with 13 bases in the middle. This CDR3 has 14 amino acids. From germline, CDR1 is GTSNPN and CDR2 SVGIG (reference sequence).